The TCR beta chain described here comes from a study of blood T cell repertoires in COVID-19. Overall study: T cells, B-cell-depleted T cells, or PBMCs supplied cDNA or gDNA.

Trimming took 1 base from V and 4 from J, leaving 10 bases between them. Germline CDR1 is LNHDA and CDR2 is SQIVND (reference sequence). The CDR3 length is 14 residues. Using immunoSEQ multiplex PCR, the repertoire was profiled, and TCRdb retains in-frame clones only, with some absent. Counted here are 200,000 to 300,000 clones, 87% occurring once; the ten biggest clones make up 2% to 2.5%. Specimen: peripheral blood. The sequence was collected from a woman between 45 and 65 years old with acute or convalescent COVID-19. The chain has TRBV19 and TRBJ1-1; unclear D gene. Written as DNA, the CDR3 is TGTGCCAGTAGTATAGTTCCGGGAACCACTGAAGCTTTCTTT. It yields the protein CASSIVPGTTEAFF.